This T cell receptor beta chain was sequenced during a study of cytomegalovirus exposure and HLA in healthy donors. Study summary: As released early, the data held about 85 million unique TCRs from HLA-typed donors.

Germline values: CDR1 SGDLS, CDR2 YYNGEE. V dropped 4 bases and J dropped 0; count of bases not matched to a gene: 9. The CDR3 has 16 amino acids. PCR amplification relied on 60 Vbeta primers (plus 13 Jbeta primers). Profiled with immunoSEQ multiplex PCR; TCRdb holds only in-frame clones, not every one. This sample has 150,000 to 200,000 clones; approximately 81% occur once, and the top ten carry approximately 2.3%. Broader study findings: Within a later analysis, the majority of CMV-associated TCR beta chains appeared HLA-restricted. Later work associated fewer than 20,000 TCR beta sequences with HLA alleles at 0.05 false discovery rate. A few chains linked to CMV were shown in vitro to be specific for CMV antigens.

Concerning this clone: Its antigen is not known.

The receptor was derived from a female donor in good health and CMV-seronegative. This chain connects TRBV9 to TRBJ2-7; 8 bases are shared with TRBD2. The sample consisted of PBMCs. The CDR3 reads CASSPLPAGASYEQYF. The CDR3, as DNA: TGTGCCAGCAGCCCTCTCCCAGCGGGAGCCTCCTACGAGCAGTACTTC.